This T cell receptor beta chain was sequenced during a study of T cells in Graves' hyperthyroidism and ophthalmopathy. The study's findings and limits: Stable hyperthyroidism and ophthalmopathy were separated using 13 V-J signatures.

Using RNA transcripts as the source, TCR beta CDR3 regions were amplified. First-round RT-PCR with HTBI primers amplified the TCR CDR3 region. TCRdb reprocessed the multiplex PCR reads via MiXCR and lists one record per CDR3 protein. Of roughly 500,000 distinct CDR3 sequences listed, about 45% are singletons. Germline V lookup: CDR1 DFQATT, CDR2 SNEGSKA (reference sequence). The CDR3 extends over 15 amino acids. This clonotype has ten or more counts. The antigen is undetermined. A read error may account for a junction end that differs from germline. In making diagnoses, clinical symptoms, serum thyroxine and TRAb, thyroid ultrasound and orbital computed tomography were all used.

Sequenced material: peripheral blood or thyroid tissue (not recorded which). This sequence joins TRBV20-1 and TRBJ1-5; TRBD1 aligns across 7 bases. This clonotype originated in an adult woman with Graves' disease, either hyperthyroidism or ophthalmopathy (not recorded which). The CDR3 reads CSAGSTGTDNQPQRF. The DNA for the CDR3 is TGCAGTGCTGGGAGTACCGGGACAGATAATCAGCCCCAGCGTTTT.